This TCR beta chain was identified in a study of cytomegalovirus exposure and HLA in healthy donors. Study results and limitations: A classifier reportedly called cytomegalovirus status with high sensitivity and specificity. Researchers reported that a few CMV-associated chains were confirmed in vitro as CMV antigen-specific.

For this clone: Its antigen is still unknown. The identical CDR3 is also encoded by other nucleotide sequences in the sample.

The CDR3 loop spans 15 amino acids. V gave up 2 bases and J gave up 2 bases; unmatched junction bases: 4. The V gene's germline CDR1 is MNHEY and CDR2 SVGAGI. From the 120-subject validation cohort, which was separate from the approximately 700-subject first cohort, the donors were drawn. Sequenced by immunoSEQ multiplex PCR; TCRdb stores in-frame clones only, minus some. The sample carries 100,000 to 130,000 clones, approximately 85% recorded once. This TCR was sampled from a woman younger than 30 in good health and CMV-seronegative. The V gene is TRBV6-5, the J gene TRBJ1-1; 8 bases match TRBD1. The sequenced sample consisted of PBMCs. CDR3 nucleotides: TGTGCCAGCAGTTACAGGCAGGGGGCAAACACTGAAGCTTTCTTT. Translation: CASSYRQGANTEAFF.